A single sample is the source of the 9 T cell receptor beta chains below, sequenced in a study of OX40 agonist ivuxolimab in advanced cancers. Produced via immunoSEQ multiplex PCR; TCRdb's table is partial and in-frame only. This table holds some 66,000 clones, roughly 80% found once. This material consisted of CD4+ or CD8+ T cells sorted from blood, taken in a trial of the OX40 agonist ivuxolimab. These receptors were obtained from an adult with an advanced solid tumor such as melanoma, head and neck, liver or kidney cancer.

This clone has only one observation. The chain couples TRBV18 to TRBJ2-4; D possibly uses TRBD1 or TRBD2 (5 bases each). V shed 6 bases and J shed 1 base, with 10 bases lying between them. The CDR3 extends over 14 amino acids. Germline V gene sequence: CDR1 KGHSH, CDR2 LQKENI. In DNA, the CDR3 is TGTGCCAGCTCGGCCGGGGCCGCCAAAAACATTCAGTACTTC. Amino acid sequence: CASSAGAAKNIQYF.

The CDR3 spells CASSEGNQPQHF. The CDR3 DNA follows: TGTGCCAGCAGCGAGGGCAATCAGCCCCAGCATTTT. This chain links TRBV7-9 with TRBJ1-5; D not resolved. CDR1 is SEHNR, CDR2 FQNEAQ, per germline (reference sequence). V lost 5 bases and J 2 bases, leaving 4 bases between the germline ends. The CDR3 spans 12 residues.

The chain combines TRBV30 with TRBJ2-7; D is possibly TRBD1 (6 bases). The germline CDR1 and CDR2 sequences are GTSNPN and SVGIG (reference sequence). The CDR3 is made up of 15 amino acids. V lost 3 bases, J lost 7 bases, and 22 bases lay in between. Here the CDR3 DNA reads TGTGCCTGGAGCAAGGGGGAGAACCCCCTGGGGGAGCAGTACTTC. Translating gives CAWSKGENPLGEQYF.

The chain's CDR3 is CASSLWDSGGTEAFF. CDR3 sequence (DNA): TGTGCCAGCAGTTTATGGGATTCAGGGGGCACTGAAGCTTTCTTT. V and J are TRBV28 and TRBJ1-1, with 7 bases that match TRBD1. CDR1 and CDR2 from the germline V gene are MDHEN and SYDVKM. Germline trimming cut 0 bases from V and 4 bases from J; bases unmatched to any gene: 5. The CDR3 length is 15 residues.

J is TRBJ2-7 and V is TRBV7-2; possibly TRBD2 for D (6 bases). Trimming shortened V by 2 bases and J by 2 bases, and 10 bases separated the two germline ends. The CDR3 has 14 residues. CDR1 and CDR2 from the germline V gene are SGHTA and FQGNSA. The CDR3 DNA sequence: TGTGCCAGCAGCTTACCGGGACTCACCTACGAGCAGTACTTC. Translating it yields CASSLPGLTYEQYF.

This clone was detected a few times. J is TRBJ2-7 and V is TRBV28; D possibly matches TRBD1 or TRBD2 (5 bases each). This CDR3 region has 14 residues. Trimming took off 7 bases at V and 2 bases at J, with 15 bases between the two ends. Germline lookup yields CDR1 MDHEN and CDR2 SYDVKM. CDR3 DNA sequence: TGTGCCAGCAAATCCAACGGGGCGGCCTACGAGCAGTACTTC. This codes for CASKSNGAAYEQYF.

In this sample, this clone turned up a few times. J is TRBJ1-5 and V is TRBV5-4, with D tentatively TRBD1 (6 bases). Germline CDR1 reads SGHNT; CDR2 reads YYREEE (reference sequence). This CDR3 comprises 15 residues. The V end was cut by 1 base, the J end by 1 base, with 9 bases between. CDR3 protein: CASSLKGVSNQPQHF. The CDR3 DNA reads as TGTGCCAGCAGCTTGAAGGGGGTGAGCAATCAGCCCCAGCATTTT.

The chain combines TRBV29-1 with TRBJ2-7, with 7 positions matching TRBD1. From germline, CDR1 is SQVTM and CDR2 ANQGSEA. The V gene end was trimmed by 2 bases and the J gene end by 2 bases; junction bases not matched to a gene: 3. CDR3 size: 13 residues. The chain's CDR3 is CSVESDRAYEQYF. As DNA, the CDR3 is TGCAGCGTTGAAAGCGACAGGGCCTACGAGCAGTACTTC.

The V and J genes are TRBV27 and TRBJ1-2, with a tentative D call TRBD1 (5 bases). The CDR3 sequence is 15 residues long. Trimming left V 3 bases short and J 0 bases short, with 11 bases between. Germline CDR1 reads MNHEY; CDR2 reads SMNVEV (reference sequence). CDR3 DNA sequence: TGTGCCAGCAGTTTCCGACAGCGTTCTAACTATGGCTACACCTTC. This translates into CASSFRQRSNYGYTF.